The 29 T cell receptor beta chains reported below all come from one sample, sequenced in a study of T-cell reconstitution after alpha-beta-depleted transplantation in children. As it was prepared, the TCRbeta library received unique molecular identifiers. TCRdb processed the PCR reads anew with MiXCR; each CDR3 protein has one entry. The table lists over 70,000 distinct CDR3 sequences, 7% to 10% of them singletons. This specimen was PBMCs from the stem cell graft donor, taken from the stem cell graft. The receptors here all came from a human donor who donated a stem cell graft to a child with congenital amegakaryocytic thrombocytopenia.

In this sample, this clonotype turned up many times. The DNA of the CDR3 is TGCGCCAGCAGCTTGACGGACAGGGGCCCGGTCAATGAGCAGTTCTTC. Protein sequence: CASSLTDRGPVNEQFF. The chain has TRBV5-1 and TRBJ2-1; 9 bases align to TRBD1. The CDR3 runs 16 residues. Germline V lookup: CDR1 SGHRS, CDR2 YFSETQ. V was pared by 1 base and J by 6 bases, with 8 bases of the junction left unmatched.

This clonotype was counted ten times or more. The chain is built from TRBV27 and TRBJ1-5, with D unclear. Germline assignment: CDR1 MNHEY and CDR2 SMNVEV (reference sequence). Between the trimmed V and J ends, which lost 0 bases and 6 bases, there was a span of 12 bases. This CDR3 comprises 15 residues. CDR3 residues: CASSLSWQSPQPQHF. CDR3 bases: TGTGCCAGCAGTTTATCGTGGCAGAGCCCTCAGCCCCAGCATTTT.

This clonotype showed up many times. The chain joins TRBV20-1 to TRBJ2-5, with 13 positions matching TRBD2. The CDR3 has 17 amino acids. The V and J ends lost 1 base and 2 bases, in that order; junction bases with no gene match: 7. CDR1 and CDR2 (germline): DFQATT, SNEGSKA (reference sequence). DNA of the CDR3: TGCAGTGCTAGAGCCCCGACTAGCGGGAGGCGGCAAGAGACCCAGTACTTC. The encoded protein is CSARAPTSGRRQETQYF.

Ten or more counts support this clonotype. In DNA, the CDR3 is TGTGCCAGCACTCAACAGGATCCTAGCACAGATACGCAGTATTTT. Translating gives CASTQQDPSTDTQYF. The rearrangement joins TRBV27 to TRBJ2-3; weak D call: TRBD1 (5 bases). The CDR3 is made up of 15 amino acids. Germline CDR1 MNHEY, CDR2 SMNVEV (reference sequence). Trimming shortened V by 7 bases and J by 0 bases, and 14 bases separated the two germline ends.

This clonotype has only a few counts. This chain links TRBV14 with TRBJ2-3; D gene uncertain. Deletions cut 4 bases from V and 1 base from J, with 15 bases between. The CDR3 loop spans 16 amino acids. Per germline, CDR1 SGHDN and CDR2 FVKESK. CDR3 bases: TGTGCCAGCAGCCCCCCCCGTCGAACTCGCACAGATACGCAGTATTTT. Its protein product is CASSPPRRTRTDTQYF.

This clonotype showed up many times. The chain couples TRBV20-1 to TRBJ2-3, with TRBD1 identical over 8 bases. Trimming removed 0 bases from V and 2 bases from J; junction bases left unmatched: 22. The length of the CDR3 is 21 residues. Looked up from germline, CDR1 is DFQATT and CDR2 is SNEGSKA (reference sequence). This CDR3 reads CSARDHRAGGRGLPYTDTQYF. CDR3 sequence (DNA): TGCAGTGCTAGAGATCATAGGGCAGGGGGCCGCGGCCTCCCTTACACAGATACGCAGTATTTT.

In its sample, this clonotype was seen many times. CDR3 sequence: CASSQESRLFGYGYTF. The CDR3 coding sequence is TGTGCCAGCAGCCAAGAAAGCAGGTTATTCGGATATGGCTACACCTTC. The gene calls are TRBV3-1 and TRBJ1-2; D is ambiguous. The V gene's germline CDR1 is LGHDT and CDR2 YNNKEL (reference sequence). The V end lost 0 bases, the J end lost 5 bases, and 16 bases lay between the germline ends. There are 16 residues in the CDR3.

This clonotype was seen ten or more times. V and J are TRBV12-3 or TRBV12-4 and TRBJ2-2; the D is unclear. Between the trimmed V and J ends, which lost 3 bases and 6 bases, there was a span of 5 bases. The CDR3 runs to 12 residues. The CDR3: CASSLVAGELFF. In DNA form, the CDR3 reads TGTGCCAGCAGTTTGGTGGCCGGGGAGCTGTTTTTT.

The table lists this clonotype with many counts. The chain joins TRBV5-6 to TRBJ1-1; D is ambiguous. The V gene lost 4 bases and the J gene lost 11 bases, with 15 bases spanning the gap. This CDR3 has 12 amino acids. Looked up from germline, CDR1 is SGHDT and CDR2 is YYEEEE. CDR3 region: CASSPGGEKAFF. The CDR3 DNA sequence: TGTGCCAGCAGCCCGGGCGGGGAGAAGGCTTTCTTT.

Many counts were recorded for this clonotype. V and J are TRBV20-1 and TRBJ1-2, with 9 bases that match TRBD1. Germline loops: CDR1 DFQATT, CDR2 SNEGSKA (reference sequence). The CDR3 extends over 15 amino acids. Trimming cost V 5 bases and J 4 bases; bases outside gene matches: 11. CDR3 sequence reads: CSARPGQGVIYGYTF. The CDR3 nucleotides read TGCAGTGCTCGTCCGGGACAGGGCGTTATCTATGGCTACACCTTC.

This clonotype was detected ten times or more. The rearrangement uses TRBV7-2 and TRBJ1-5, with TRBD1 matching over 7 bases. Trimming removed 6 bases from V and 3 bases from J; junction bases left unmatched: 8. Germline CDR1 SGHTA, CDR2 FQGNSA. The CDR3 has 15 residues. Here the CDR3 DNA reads TGTGCCAGCAGGATAGGGGGCCAGTACAATCAGCCCCAGCATTTT. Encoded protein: CASRIGGQYNQPQHF.

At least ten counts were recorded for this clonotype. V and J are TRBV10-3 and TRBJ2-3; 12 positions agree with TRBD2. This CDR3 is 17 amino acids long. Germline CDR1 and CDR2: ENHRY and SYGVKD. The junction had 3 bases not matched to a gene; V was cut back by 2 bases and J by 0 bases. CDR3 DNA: TGTGCCATCAGTGAGCCGGGACTAGCGGGTAGCACAGATACGCAGTATTTT. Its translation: CAISEPGLAGSTDTQYF.

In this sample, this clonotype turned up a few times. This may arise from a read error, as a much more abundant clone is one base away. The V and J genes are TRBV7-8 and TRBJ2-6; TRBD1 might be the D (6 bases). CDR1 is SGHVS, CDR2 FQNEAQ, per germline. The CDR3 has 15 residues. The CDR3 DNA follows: TGTGCCAGCAGCATCGAGGGGGTTGGGGCCAACGGCCTGACTTTC. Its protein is CASSIEGVGANGLTF.

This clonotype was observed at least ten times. The CDR3 region is CASSSGQVSYEQYF. The CDR3 coding sequence is TGTGCCAGCAGTTCCGGACAAGTCTCCTACGAGCAGTACTTC. The chain is built from TRBV12-3 or TRBV12-4 and TRBJ2-7; D might be TRBD1 (5 bases). V was shortened by 4 bases and J by 0 bases, with 10 bases between the two germline ends. This CDR3 has 14 residues.

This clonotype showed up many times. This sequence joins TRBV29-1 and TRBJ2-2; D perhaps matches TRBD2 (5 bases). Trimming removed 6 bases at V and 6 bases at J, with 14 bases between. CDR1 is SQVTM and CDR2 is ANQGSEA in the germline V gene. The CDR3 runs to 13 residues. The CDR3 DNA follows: TGCAGCGTCGTCCTAGGAGGAGCCGGGGAGCTGTTTTTT. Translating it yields CSVVLGGAGELFF.

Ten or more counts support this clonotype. The CDR3 spells CASSPRVVGYTF. The CDR3 region has the DNA TGTGCCAGCAGCCCCAGGGTGGTTGGCTACACCTTC. The chain carries TRBV7-2 and TRBJ1-2; TRBD1 might be the D (5 bases). V lost 5 bases and J 7 bases, leaving 11 bases between the germline ends. The CDR3 spans 12 residues. Per the germline V gene, CDR1 is SGHTA and CDR2 is FQGNSA.

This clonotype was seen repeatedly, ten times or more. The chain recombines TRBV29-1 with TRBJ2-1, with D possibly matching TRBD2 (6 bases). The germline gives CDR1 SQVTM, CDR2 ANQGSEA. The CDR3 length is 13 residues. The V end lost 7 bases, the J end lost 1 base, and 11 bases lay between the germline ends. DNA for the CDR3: TGCAGCGCCCGGGGGAGGTCCTACAATGAGCAGTTCTTC. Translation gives CSARGRSYNEQFF.

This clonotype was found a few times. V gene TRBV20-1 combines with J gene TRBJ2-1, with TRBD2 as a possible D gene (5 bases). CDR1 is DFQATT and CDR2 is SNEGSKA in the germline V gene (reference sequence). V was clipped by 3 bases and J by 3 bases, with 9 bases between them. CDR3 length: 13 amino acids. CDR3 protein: CSARPGVYNEQFF. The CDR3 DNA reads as TGCAGTGCTAGGCCCGGGGTCTACAATGAGCAGTTCTTC.

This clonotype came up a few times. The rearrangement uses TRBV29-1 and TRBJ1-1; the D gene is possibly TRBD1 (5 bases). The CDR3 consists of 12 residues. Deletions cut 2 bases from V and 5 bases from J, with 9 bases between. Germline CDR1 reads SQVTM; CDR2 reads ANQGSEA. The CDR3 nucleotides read TGCAGCGTTGAATCTGGGGGGACTGAAGCTTTCTTT. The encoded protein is CSVESGGTEAFF. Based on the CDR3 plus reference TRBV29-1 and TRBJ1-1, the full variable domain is SAVISQKPSRDICQRGTSLTIQCQVDSQVTMMFWYRQQPGQSLTLIATANQGSEATYESGFVIDKFPISRPNLTFSTLTVSNMSPEDSSIYLCSVESGGTEAFFGQGTRLTVV.

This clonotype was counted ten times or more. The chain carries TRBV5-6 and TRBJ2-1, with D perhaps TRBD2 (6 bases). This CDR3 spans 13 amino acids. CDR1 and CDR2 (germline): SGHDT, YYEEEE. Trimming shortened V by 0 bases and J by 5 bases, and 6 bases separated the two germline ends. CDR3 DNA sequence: TGTGCCAGCAGCTTGGGGGGGGACAATGAGCAGTTCTTC. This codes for CASSLGGDNEQFF. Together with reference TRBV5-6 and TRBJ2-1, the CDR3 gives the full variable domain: DAGVTQSPTHLIKTRGQQVTLRCSPKSGHDTVSWYQQALGQGPQFIFQYYEEEERQRGNFPDRFSGHQFPNYSSELNVNALLLGDSALYLCASSLGGDNEQFFGPGTRLTVL.

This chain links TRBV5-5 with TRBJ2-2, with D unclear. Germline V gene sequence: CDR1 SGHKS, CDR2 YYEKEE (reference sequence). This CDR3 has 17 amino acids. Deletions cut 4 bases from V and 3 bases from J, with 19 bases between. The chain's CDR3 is CASSPLPIYFHTGELFF. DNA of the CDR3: TGTGCCAGCAGCCCCCTGCCAATATACTTTCACACCGGGGAGCTGTTTTTT.

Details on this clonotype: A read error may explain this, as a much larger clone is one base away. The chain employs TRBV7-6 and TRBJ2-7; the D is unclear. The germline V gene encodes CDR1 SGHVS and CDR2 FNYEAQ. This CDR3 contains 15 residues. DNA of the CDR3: TGTGCCAGCACCTTACTTAACCGAAGCTCCTACGAGCAGTACTTC. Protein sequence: CASTLLNRSSYEQYF.

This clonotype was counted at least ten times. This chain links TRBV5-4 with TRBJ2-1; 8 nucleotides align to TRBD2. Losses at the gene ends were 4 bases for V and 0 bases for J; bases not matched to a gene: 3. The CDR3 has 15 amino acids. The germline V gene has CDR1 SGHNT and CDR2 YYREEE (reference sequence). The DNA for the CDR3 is TGTGCCAGCAGCGCCGGGGGGGCCTCCTACAATGAGCAGTTCTTC. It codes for CASSAGGASYNEQFF.

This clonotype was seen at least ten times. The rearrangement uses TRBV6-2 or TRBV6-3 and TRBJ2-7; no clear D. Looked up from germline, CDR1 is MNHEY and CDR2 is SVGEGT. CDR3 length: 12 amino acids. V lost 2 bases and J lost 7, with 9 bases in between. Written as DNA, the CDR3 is TGTGCCAGCAGTTACACTGACTGGGAGCAGTACTTC. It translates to CASSYTDWEQYF.

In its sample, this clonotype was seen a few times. The CDR3 DNA follows: TGTGCCACCAGCAGAGATAGGAGGCAAGCCTACGAGCAGTACTTC. It is translated as CATSRDRRQAYEQYF. V usage is TRBV15 and J usage is TRBJ2-7; TRBD2 might be the D (5 bases). Germline V gene data show CDR1 as LNHNV and CDR2 as YYDKDF (reference sequence). The CDR3 has 15 residues. V lost 0 bases and J lost 2, with 11 bases in between.

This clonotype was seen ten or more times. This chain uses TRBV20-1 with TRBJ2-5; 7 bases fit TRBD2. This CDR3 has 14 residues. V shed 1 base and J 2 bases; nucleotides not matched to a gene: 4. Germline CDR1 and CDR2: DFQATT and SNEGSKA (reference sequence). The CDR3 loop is CSARVGRGQETQYF. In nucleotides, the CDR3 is TGCAGTGCTAGAGTGGGGCGGGGGCAAGAGACCCAGTACTTC.

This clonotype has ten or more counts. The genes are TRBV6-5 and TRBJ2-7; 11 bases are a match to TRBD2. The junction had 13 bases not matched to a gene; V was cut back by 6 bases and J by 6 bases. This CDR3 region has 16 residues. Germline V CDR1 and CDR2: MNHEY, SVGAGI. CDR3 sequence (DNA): TGTGCCAGCAGCCTCGGACTAGCGGGTGCCTTTGTCGAGCAGTACTTC. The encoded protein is CASSLGLAGAFVEQYF.

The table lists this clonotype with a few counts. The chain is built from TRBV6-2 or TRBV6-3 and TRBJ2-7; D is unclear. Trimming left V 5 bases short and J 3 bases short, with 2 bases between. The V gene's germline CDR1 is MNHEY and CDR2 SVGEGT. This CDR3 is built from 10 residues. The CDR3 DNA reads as TGTGCCAGCAGTAACTACGAGCAGTACTTC. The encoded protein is CASSNYEQYF.

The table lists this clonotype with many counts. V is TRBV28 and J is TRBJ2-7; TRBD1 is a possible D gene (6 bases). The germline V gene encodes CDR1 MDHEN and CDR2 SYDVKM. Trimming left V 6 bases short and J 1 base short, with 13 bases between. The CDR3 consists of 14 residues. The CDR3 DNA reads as TGTGCCAGCAGCCAACAGGGTCCTTCCTACGAGCAGTACTTC. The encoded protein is CASSQQGPSYEQYF.